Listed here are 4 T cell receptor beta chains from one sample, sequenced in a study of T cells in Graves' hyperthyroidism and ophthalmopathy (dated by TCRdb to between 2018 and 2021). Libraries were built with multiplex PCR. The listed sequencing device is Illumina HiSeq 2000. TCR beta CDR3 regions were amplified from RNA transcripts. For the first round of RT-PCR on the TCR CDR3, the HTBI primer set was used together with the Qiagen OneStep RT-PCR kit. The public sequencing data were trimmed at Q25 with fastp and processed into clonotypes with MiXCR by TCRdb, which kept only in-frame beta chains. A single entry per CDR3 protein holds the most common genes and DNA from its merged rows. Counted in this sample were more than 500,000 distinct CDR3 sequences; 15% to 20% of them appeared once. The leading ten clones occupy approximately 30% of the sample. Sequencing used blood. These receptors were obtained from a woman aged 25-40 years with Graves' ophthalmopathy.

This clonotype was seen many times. CDR3 sequence: CASSLPTGTGSPRSPLHF. The CDR3 bases are TGTGCCAGCAGTCTCCCGACCGGGACAGGTTCCCCTCGATCACCCCTCCACTTT. The chain combines TRBV28 with TRBJ1-6, with 8 nucleotides matching TRBD1. This CDR3 comprises 18 residues. CDR1 is MDHEN and CDR2 is SYDVKM in the germline V gene. Trimming cost V 5 bases and J 10 bases; bases outside gene matches: 19.

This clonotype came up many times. The CDR3 sequence is CASSRQGRDTQYF. For the CDR3, the DNA is TGTGCCAGCAGTCGACAGGGTAGAGATACGCAGTATTTT. The genes are TRBV7-6 and TRBJ2-3, with 7 bases fitting TRBD1. Germline V gene data show CDR1 as SGHVS and CDR2 as FNYEAQ. This CDR3 is built from 13 residues. The junction had 5 bases not matched to a gene; V was cut back by 6 bases and J by 5 bases.

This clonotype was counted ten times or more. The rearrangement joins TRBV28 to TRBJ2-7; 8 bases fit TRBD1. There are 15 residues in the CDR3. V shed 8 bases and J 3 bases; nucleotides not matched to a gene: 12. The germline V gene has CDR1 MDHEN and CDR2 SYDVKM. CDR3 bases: TGTGCCAGCCATAGCTCTCGGGACAGGATCTACGAGCAGTACTTC. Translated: CASHSSRDRIYEQYF.

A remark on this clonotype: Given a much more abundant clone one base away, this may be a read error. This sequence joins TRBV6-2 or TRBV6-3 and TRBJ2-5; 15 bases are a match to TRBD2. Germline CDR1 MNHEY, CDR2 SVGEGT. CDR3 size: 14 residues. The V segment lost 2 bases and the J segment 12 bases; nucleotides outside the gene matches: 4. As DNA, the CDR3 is TGTGCCAGCAGTTACGGACTAGCGGGAGGGCCGGAGTACTTC. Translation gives CASSYGLAGGPEYF.